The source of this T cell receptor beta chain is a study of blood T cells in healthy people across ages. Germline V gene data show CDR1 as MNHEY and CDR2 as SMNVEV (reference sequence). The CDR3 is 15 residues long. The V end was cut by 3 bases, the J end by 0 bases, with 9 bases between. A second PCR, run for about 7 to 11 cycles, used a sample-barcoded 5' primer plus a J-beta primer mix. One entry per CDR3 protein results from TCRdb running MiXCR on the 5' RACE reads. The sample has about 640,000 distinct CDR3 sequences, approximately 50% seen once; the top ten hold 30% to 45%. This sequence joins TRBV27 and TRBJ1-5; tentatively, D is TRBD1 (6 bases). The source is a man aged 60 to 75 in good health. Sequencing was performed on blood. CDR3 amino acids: CASSLGQHSNQPQHF. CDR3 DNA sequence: TGTGCCAGCAGTTTGGGACAACATAGCAATCAGCCCCAGCATTTT.